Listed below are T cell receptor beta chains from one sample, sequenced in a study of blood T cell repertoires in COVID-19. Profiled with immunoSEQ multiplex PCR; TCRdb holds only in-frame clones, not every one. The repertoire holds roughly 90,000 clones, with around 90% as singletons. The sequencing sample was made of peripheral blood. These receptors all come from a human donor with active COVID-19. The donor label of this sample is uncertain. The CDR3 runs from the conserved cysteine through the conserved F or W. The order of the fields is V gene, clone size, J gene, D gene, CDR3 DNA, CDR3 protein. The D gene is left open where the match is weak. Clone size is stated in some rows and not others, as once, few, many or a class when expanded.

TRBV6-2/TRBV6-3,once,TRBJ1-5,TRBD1,TGTGCCAGCAGTTATCCCGTAGGGACAGTTAATCAGCCCCAGCATTTT,CASSYPVGTVNQPQHF
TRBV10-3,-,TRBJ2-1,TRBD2,TGTGCCATCAGTGACCCCCGTGGGACTAACTACAATGAGCAGTTCTTC,CAISDPRGTNYNEQFF
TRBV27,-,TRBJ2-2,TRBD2,TGTGCCAGCAGTTTATATCTCCCGGGACTAGCGGGCACCGGGGAGCTGTTTTTT,CASSLYLPGLAGTGELFF
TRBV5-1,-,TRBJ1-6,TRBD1,TGCGCCAGCAGCCTCGAGGGACAGCATAATTCACCCCTCCACTTT,CASSLEGQHNSPLHF
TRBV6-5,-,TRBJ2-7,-,TGTGCCAGCATCAACCTAGCACCCTACGAGCAGTACTTC,CASINLAPYEQYF
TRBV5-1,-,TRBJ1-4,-,TGCGCCAGCAGCTCCCGGGATTTAGACCCAACTAATGAAAAACTGTTTTTT,CASSSRDLDPTNEKLFF
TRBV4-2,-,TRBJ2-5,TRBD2,TGTGCCAGCAGCCAAGAGACCTGGGGACTAGCGGGGGGCGGTTCGGAGACCCAGTACTTC,CASSQETWGLAGGGSETQYF
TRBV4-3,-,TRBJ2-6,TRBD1,TGCGCCAGCAGCCATCTGGGACAGGGGGCCAACGTCCTGACTTTC,CASSHLGQGANVLTF
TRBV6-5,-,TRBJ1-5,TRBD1,TGTGCCAGCAGTCCAGGGACAGGGAGACAGCCCCAGCATTTT,CASSPGTGRQPQHF
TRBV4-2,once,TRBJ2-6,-,TGTGCCAGCTTGAGCTCTGGGGCCAACGTCCTGACTTTC,CASLSSGANVLTF
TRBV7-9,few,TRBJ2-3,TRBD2,TGTGCCAGCAGCCCTACGACTAGCGGCACAGATACGCAGTATTTT,CASSPTTSGTDTQYF
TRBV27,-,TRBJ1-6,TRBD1,TGTGCCAGCAGTTTTGCCAGACAGGGGGCGATGAACAATTCACCCCTCCACTTT,CASSFARQGAMNNSPLHF
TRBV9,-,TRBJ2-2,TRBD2,TGTGCCAGCAGCGTAGACCCACCGAGCGGGGCTTGGACCGGGGAGCTGTTTTTT,CASSVDPPSGAWTGELFF
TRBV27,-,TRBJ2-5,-,TGTGCCAGCAGTCTCCACTTCCAAGAGACCCAGTACTTC,CASSLHFQETQYF
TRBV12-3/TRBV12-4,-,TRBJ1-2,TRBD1,TGTGCCAGCCGGGGACAGCCGATCTATGGCTACACCTTC,CASRGQPIYGYTF
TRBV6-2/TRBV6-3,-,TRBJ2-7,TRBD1,TGTGCCAGCAGCTCATTAGGGGGCATGGGCGAGCAGTACTTC,CASSSLGGMGEQYF
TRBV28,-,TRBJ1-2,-,TGTGCCAGCAGACAGGAAGACTATGGCTACACCTTC,CASRQEDYGYTF
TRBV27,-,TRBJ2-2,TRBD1,TGTGCCAGCAGTTGGGACAGAGGACAGGGAGACACCGGGGAGCTGTTTTTT,CASSWDRGQGDTGELFF
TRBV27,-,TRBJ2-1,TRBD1,TGTGCCAGCAGTCCAGGGGGAGAGCAGTTCTTC,CASSPGGEQFF
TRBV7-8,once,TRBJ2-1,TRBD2,TGTGCCAGCAGCTTAGGGTCTAGCGGGGGGCACAATGAGCAGTTCTTC,CASSLGSSGGHNEQFF
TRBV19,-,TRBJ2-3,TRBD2,TGTGCCAGTTCGGGCGGGGGGCCCAGCACAGATACGCAGTATTTT,CASSGGGPSTDTQYF
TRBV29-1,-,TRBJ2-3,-,TGCAGCGTTATTATCGGGGAAGATACGCAGTATTTT,CSVIIGEDTQYF
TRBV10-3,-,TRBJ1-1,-,TGTGCCATCAGTGCCGGGGGGCGCTTGAACACTGAAGCTTTCTTT,CAISAGGRLNTEAFF
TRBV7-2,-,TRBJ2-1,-,TGTGCCAGCAGCTTAGCTGGACAGACCTCCTACAATGAGCAGTTCTTC,CASSLAGQTSYNEQFF
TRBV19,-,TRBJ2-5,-,TGTGCCAGTAGTCACGGGACACTCCAAGAGACCCAGTACTTC,CASSHGTLQETQYF
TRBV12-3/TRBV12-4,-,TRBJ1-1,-,TGTGCCAGCAGTTTTAAAAACACTGAAGCTTTCTTT,CASSFKNTEAFF
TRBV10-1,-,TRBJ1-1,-,TGCGCCAGCAGTGAACTTTTAAGCACTGAAGCTTTCTTT,CASSELLSTEAFF
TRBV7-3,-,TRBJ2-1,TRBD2,TGTGCCAGCAGCTCCTCAAACCGAAGACTAGCGGGAACCTACAATGAGCAGTTCTTC,CASSSSNRRLAGTYNEQFF
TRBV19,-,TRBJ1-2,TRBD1,TGTGCCAGTGCAGACAGGGGAAACTATGGCTACACCTTC,CASADRGNYGYTF
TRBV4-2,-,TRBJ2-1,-,TGTGCCAGCAGCCAAGTTCACAGGTCCTACAATGAGCAGTTCTTC,CASSQVHRSYNEQFF
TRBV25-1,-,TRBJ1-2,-,TGTGCCAGCAGTGAACGGTGGGGGCAGTATGGCTACACCTTC,CASSERWGQYGYTF
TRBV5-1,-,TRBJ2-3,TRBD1,TGCGCCAGCAACGGACAGGTCGGGACAGATACGCAGTATTTT,CASNGQVGTDTQYF
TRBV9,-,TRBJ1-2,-,TGTGCCAGCAGCGCCTCCACAGGGTTCGGTGGCTACACCTTC,CASSASTGFGGYTF
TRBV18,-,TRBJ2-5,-,TGTGCCAGCTCACCTGCCCCCCGGTTGGAGACCCAGTACTTC,CASSPAPRLETQYF
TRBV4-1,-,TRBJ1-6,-,TGCGCCAGCAGCCTCGGGAGCTCCTATAATTCACCCCTCCACTTT,CASSLGSSYNSPLHF
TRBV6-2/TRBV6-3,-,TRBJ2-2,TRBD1,TGTGCCAGCAGTCCAGGGGGAACCGGGGAGCTGTTTTTT,CASSPGGTGELFF
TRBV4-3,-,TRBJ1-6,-,TGCGCCAGCAGCCCGCGGAGCTCCTATAATTCACCCCTCCACTTT,CASSPRSSYNSPLHF
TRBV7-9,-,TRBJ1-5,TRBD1,TGTGCCAGCAGCACCGGGACAGACTATCAGCCCCAGCATTTT,CASSTGTDYQPQHF
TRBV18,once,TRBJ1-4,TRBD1,TGTGCCAGCTCACTCCGACAGGGAGAAAAACTGTTTTTT,CASSLRQGEKLFF
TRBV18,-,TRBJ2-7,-,TGTGCCAGCTCACCAAGGACTCCTCAAGAGCAGTACTTC,CASSPRTPQEQYF
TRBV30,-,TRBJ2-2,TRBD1,TGTGCCTGGATGGACAGGGCAAACACCGGGGAGCTGTTTTTT,CAWMDRANTGELFF
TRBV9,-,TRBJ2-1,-,TGTGCCAGCAGCGCCAGGACTGAAACCTACAATGAGCAGTTCTTC,CASSARTETYNEQFF
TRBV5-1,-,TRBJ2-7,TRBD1,TGCGCCAGCAGTTCCCGACAGGGGGCCTACGAGCAGTACTTC,CASSSRQGAYEQYF
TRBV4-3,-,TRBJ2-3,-,TGCGCCAGCAGCCAAGATAGCGGTCGGGCAGATACGCAGTATTTT,CASSQDSGRADTQYF
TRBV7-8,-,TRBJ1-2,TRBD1,TGTGCCAGCAGCTTACAACGACAGGGGACAGGTGGCTACACCTTC,CASSLQRQGTGGYTF